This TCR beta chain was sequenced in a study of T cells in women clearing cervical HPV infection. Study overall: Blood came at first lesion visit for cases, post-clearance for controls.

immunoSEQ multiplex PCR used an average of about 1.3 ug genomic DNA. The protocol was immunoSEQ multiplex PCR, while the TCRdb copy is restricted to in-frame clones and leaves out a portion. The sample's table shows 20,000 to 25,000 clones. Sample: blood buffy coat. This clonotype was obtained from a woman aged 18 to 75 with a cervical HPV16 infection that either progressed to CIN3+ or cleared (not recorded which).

CDR3 region: CASSGGGGPYDYTF. The covered CDR3 bases are TGTGCCAGCAGTGGCGGGGGGGGGCCCTACGAC. The chain employs TRBV2 and TRBJ1-2, with D possibly being TRBD1 (6 bases). The CDR3 is cut off 3 residues early in the read; its end comes from the germline J gene. Germline CDR1 is SNHLY and CDR2 is FYNNEI. This CDR3 comprises 14 residues.